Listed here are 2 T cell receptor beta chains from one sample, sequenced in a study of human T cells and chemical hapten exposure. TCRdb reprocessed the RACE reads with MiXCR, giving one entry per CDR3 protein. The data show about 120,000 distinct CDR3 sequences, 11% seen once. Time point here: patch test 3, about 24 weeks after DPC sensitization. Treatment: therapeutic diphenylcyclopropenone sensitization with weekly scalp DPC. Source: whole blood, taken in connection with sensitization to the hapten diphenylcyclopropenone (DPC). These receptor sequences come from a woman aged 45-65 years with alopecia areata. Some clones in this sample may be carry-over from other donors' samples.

The CDR3 nucleotides are TGTGCCAGCAGGCCCTCGCTAGCACAGGATGAGCAGTTCTTC. Its translation: CASRPSLAQDEQFF. The V and J genes are TRBV6-2 or TRBV6-3 and TRBJ2-1; the D gene could be TRBD1 or TRBD2 (5 bases each). The CDR3 covers 14 residues. V lost 6 bases, J lost 8 bases, and 17 bases lay in between. Looked up from germline, CDR1 is MNHEY and CDR2 is SVGEGT.

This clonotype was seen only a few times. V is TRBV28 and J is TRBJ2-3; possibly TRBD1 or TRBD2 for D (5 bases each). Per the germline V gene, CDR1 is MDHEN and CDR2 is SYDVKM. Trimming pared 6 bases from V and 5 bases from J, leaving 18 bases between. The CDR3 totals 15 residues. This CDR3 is CASRWAREGQDTQYF. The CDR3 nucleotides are TGTGCCAGCAGATGGGCCCGTGAGGGGCAAGATACGCAGTATTTT.